This T cell receptor beta chain was profiled in a study of T cell responses to AZD1222 COVID-19 vaccine. Germline-derived CDR1 and CDR2 are SGHRS and YFSETQ. Trimming pared 0 bases from V and 4 bases from J, leaving 7 bases between. The CDR3 has 13 residues. Sequenced by immunoSEQ multiplex PCR; TCRdb stores in-frame clones only, minus some. Seen here are 80,000 to 90,000 clones, roughly 90% observed once, and the top ten hold approximately 3%. The count of this clone is one. The input for sequencing was peripheral blood, taken on day 0 of AZD1222 vaccination. The chain has TRBV5-1 and TRBJ1-1, with D unresolved. The receptor comes from an adult in good health. The CDR3 spells CASSLALSTEAFF. CDR3 sequence (DNA): TGCGCCAGCAGCTTGGCCCTCAGCACTGAAGCTTTCTTT.